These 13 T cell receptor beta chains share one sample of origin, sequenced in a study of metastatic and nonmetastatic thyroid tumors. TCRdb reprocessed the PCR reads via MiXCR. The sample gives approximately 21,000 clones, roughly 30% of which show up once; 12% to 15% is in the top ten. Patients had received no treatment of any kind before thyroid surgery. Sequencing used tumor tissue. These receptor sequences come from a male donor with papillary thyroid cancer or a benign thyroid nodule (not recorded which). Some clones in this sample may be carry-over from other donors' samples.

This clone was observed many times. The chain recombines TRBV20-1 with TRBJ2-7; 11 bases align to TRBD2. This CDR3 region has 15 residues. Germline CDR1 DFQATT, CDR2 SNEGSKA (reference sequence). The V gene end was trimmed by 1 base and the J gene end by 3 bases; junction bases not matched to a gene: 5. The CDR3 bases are TGCAGTGCTAGAGCCACTAGCGGGAGATACTACGAGCAGTACTTC. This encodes CSARATSGRYYEQYF.

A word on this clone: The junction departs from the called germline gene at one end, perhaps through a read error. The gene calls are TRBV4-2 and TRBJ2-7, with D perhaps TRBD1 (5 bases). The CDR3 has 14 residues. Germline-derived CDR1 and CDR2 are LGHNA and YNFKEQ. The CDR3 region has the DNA TGTGCCAGCAGCCAGGGCGGTGACAGCAAAGAGCATTACTTC. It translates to CASSQGGDSKEHYF.

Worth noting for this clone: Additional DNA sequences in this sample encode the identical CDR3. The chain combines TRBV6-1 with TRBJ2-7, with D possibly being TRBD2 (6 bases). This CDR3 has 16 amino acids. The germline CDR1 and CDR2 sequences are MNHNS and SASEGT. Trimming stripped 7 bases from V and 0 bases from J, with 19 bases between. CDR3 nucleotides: TGTGCCAGCAACCCTCGCGGGACCCCGAGCTCCTACGAGCAGTACTTC. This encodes CASNPRGTPSSYEQYF.

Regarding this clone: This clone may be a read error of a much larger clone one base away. CDR3 DNA: TGTGCCAGCGGACCCGACGGGAGGTCCGGGGAGCTGTTTTTT. As protein: CASGPDGRSGELFF. This sequence joins TRBV7-9 and TRBJ2-2; 7 positions agree with TRBD2. CDR1 and CDR2 from the germline V gene are SEHNR and FQNEAQ (reference sequence). This CDR3 comprises 14 residues. V dropped 8 bases and J dropped 6; count of bases not matched to a gene: 9.

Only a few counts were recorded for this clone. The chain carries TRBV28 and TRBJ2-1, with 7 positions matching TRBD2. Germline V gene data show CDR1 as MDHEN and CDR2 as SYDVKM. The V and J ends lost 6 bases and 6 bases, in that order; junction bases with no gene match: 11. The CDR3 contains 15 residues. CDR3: CASSSISGTGNEQFF. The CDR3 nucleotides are TGTGCCAGCAGCTCCATCAGCGGGACGGGCAATGAGCAGTTCTTC. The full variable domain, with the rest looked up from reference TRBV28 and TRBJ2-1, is DVKVTQSSRYLVKRTGEKVFLECVQDMDHENMFWYRQDPGLGLRLIYFSYDVKMKEKGDIPEGYSVSREKKERFSLILESASTNQTSMYLCASSSISGTGNEQFFGPGTRLTVL.

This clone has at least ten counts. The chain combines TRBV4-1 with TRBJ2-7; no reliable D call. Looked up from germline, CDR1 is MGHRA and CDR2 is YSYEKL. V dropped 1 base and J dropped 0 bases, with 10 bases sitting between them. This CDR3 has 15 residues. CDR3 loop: CASSQAYSSSYEQYF. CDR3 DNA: TGCGCCAGCAGCCAAGCGTACTCGTCCTCCTACGAGCAGTACTTC.

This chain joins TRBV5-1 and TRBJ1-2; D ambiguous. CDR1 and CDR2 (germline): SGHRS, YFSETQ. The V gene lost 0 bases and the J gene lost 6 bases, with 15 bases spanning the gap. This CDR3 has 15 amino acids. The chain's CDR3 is CASSLGASVFNGYTF. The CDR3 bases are TGCGCCAGCAGCTTGGGGGCTTCTGTTTTCAATGGCTACACCTTC.

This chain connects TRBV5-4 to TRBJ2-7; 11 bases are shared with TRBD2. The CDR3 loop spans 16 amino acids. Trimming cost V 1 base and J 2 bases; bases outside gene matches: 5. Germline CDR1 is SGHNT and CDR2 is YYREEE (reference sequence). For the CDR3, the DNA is TGTGCCAGCAGCTTGATTAGCGGGGGGGGCCCCTACGAGCAGTACTTC. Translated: CASSLISGGGPYEQYF.

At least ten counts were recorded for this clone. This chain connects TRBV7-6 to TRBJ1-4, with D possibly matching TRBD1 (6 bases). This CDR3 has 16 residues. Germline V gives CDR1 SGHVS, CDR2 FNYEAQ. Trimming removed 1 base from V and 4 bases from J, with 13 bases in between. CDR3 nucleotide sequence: TGTGCCAGCAGCTTAGAAACGACAGGAATTAATGAAAAACTGTTTTTT. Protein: CASSLETTGINEKLFF.

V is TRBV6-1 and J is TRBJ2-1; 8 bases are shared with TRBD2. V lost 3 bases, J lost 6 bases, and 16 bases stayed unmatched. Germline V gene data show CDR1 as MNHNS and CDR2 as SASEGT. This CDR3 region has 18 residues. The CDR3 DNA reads TGTGCCAGCAGTGATTGGTACTCATCGCGGGGGGATGCCAATGAGCAGTTCTTC. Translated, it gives CASSDWYSSRGDANEQFF.

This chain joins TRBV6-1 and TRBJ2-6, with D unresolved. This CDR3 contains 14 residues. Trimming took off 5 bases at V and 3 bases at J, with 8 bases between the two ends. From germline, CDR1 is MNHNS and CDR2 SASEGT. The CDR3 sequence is CASSPGFGANVLTF. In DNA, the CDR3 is TGTGCCAGCAGTCCCGGATTTGGGGCCAACGTCCTGACTTTC.

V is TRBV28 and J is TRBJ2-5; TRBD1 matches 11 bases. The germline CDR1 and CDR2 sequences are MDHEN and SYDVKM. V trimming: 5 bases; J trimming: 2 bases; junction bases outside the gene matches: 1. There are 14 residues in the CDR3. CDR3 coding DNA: TGTGCCAGCAGTAGGGACAGGGGGCAAGAGACCCAGTACTTC. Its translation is CASSRDRGQETQYF.

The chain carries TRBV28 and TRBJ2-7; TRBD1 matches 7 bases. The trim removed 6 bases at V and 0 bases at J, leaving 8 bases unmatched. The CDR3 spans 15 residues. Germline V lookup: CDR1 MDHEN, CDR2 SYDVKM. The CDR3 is CASSLRDSSSYEQYF. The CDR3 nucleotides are TGTGCCAGCAGCCTCCGGGACAGTAGCTCCTACGAGCAGTACTTC.